These 10 T cell receptor beta chains came from one sample sequenced in a study of a mutant IDH1 vaccine in newly diagnosed glioma. Libraries were prepared by immunoSEQ multiplex PCR; TCRdb keeps only in-frame clonotypes and omits some of them. This sample has under 35,000 clones; around 76% occur once, and the top ten carry 6.5% to 9.5%. Antigens for these TCRs are unknown. Time point: week 35, safety follow-up. Topical imiquimod accompanied each vaccine dose, which consisted of 300 ug of mutant IDH1 20-mer peptide. Sample: PBMCs, taken from a glioma patient whose treatment included an IDH1 peptide vaccine. The receptors come from a man aged 45 to 65 with glioma.

The gene calls are TRBV29-1 and TRBJ1-1; a weak D match, TRBD1 (5 bases). This CDR3 has 13 residues. V lost 4 bases and J 0 bases, leaving 9 bases between the germline ends. Germline V gene data show CDR1 as SQVTM and CDR2 as ANQGSEA. The DNA for the CDR3 is TGCAGCGTTGGGGAGACAGTGAACACTGAAGCTTTCTTT. This encodes CSVGETVNTEAFF.

V is TRBV5-5 and J is TRBJ2-7; D is unresolved. The ends were cut back, 4 bases at V and 4 bases at J, with 15 bases in the middle. From germline, CDR1 is SGHKS and CDR2 YYEKEE (reference sequence). There are 14 residues in the CDR3. CDR3 residues: CASSQAPTGYEQYF. CDR3 coding DNA: TGTGCCAGCAGCCAGGCGCCCACGGGTTACGAGCAGTACTTC.

This rearrangement joins TRBV7-3 to TRBJ2-3; no reliable D call. The germline V gene encodes CDR1 SGHTA and CDR2 FQGTGA. V lost 10 bases and J 2 bases, leaving 16 bases between the germline ends. The CDR3 length is 14 residues. DNA for the CDR3: TGTGCCACCTCAGATGGGGTCATCACAGATACGCAGTATTTT. Amino acid sequence: CATSDGVITDTQYF.

V is TRBV6-1 and J is TRBJ1-4; D gene uncertain. Germline V gives CDR1 MNHNS, CDR2 SASEGT. The CDR3 is 14 residues long. Trimming pared 4 bases from V and 8 bases from J, leaving 14 bases between. Written as DNA, the CDR3 is TGTGCCAGCAGTGCAGACACCGGCCGGGAAAAACTGTTTTTT. Residues: CASSADTGREKLFF.

This sequence joins TRBV6-5 and TRBJ2-1; 9 positions agree with TRBD2. Germline assignment: CDR1 MNHEY and CDR2 SVGAGI. This CDR3 spans 15 amino acids. The V segment lost 5 bases and the J segment 2 bases; nucleotides outside the gene matches: 4. CDR3 residues: CASSKTSGTYNEQFF. The CDR3, as DNA: TGTGCCAGCAGTAAGACTAGCGGTACCTACAATGAGCAGTTCTTC.

V is TRBV4-3 and J is TRBJ1-2, with a weak D call TRBD1 (6 bases). The CDR3 consists of 15 residues. Germline CDR1 is LGHNA and CDR2 is YSLEER. Between the trimmed V and J ends, which lost 1 base and 8 bases, there was a span of 17 bases. CDR3 protein: CASSQGGGGFYGYTF. CDR3 bases: TGCGCCAGCAGCCAAGGAGGAGGGGGTTTTTACGGCTACACCTTC.

This CDR3 reads CASSFQGKANEKLFF. CDR3 nucleotide sequence: TGTGCCAGCAGCTTCCAGGGTAAAGCTAATGAAAAACTGTTTTTT. The chain carries TRBV5-6 and TRBJ1-4; D is perhaps TRBD1 (5 bases). The V and J ends lost 2 bases and 3 bases respectively, with 11 bases between them. The CDR3 loop spans 15 amino acids. CDR1 and CDR2 (germline): SGHDT, YYEEEE.

This chain joins TRBV27 and TRBJ1-5; 9 nucleotides line up with TRBD1. From germline, CDR1 is MNHEY and CDR2 SMNVEV (reference sequence). The CDR3 covers 14 residues. J lost 2 bases, V lost 4 bases, and 0 bases had no gene match. Here the CDR3 reads CASSWTGGNQPQHF. In DNA form, the CDR3 reads TGTGCCAGCAGTTGGACAGGGGGCAATCAGCCCCAGCATTTT.

The chain recombines TRBV7-9 with TRBJ1-5; D is unresolved. Germline V lookup: CDR1 SEHNR, CDR2 FQNEAQ (reference sequence). The CDR3 is 12 amino acids. With 4 bases removed from V and 10 bases from J, the gap between germline ends came to 11 bases. CDR3 amino acids: CASSWTEGPQHF. CDR3 nucleotides: TGTGCCAGCAGCTGGACGGAAGGTCCCCAGCATTTT.

The chain carries TRBV5-5 and TRBJ2-5; weak D call: TRBD2 (6 bases). Trimming pared 0 bases from V and 7 bases from J, leaving 19 bases between. This CDR3 region has 16 residues. Germline V lookup: CDR1 SGHKS, CDR2 YYEKEE (reference sequence). DNA of the CDR3: TGTGCCAGCAGCTTGGGAGAGGTGGGGGGTGAAGGGACCCAGTACTTC. Its protein is CASSLGEVGGEGTQYF.